Presented here are 27 T cell receptor beta chains from one specimen sequenced in a study of shared clonotypes between healthy human individuals. Profiling relied on immunoSEQ multiplex PCR, and the TCRdb table lists in-frame clones only, not all of them. This sample has approximately 1.4 million clones, with around 98% found just once. Sequencing was done on a sample of naive CD4+ T cells sorted from blood. The subset here: CD45RA+ positively selected. The source is a man under 40 in good health.

Remarks on this clone: This CDR3 is also generated by other DNA sequences in the sample. The CDR3, as DNA: TGTGCCATCAGTGAGTCGGGACGGTCAGGCTCCTACGAGCAGTACTTC. It codes for CAISESGRSGSYEQYF. This chain links TRBV10-3 with TRBJ2-7; either TRBD1 or TRBD2 may fit D (5 bases each). Germline-derived CDR1 and CDR2 are ENHRY and SYGVKD. V was clipped by 0 bases and J by 0 bases, with 12 bases between them. The CDR3 spans 16 residues.

The chain uses TRBV10-3 and TRBJ2-7; a weak D match, TRBD2 (7 bases). Between the trimmed V and J ends, which lost 5 bases and 6 bases, there was a span of 14 bases. This CDR3 spans 13 amino acids. The V gene's germline CDR1 is ENHRY and CDR2 SYGVKD. The CDR3 DNA reads TGTGCCATCAGTCTGCCGGGGGGCGGCGAGCAGTACTTC. As protein: CAISLPGGGEQYF.

This chain's CDR3 is CASSIPAGASYEQYF. The CDR3 coding sequence is TGTGCCAGTAGTATACCGGCAGGGGCCTCCTACGAGCAGTACTTC. The rearrangement links TRBV19 to TRBJ2-7; D is possibly TRBD1 (6 bases). Deletions cut 2 bases from V and 0 bases from J, with 11 bases between. The CDR3 spans 15 residues. From germline, CDR1 is LNHDA and CDR2 SQIVND (reference sequence).

Written as DNA, the CDR3 is TGTGCCATCAGCCGGGACGCTACCTACGAGCAGTACTTC. It codes for CAISRDATYEQYF. V gene TRBV10-3 combines with J gene TRBJ2-7; D assignment may be TRBD1 or TRBD2 (5 bases each). Trimming took 6 bases from V and 2 from J, leaving 11 bases between them. The CDR3 is 13 amino acids. The germline CDR1 and CDR2 sequences are ENHRY and SYGVKD.

The rearrangement uses TRBV30 and TRBJ2-7; 13 nucleotides match TRBD2. The CDR3 contains 14 residues. The germline V gene encodes CDR1 GTSNPN and CDR2 SVGIG (reference sequence). Trimming took 4 bases from V and 5 from J; bases not matched to a gene: 5. The CDR3 protein is CAWIRLAGGHEQYF. The CDR3 DNA sequence: TGTGCCTGGATACGACTAGCGGGAGGCCACGAGCAGTACTTC. Full variable domain (missing parts from reference TRBV30 and TRBJ2-7): SQTIHQWPATLVQPVGSPLSLECTVEGTSNPNLYWYRQAAGRGLQLLFYSVGIGQISSEVPQNLSASRPQDRQFILSSKKLLLSDSGFYLCAWIRLAGGHEQYFGPGTRLTVT.

V usage is TRBV23-1 and J usage is TRBJ2-7; a possible D gene is TRBD2 (5 bases). TRBV23-1 is annotated as an ORF whose role is uncertain. Between the trimmed V and J ends, which lost 4 bases and 5 bases, there was a span of 18 bases. This CDR3 spans 15 amino acids. The CDR3 nucleotides read TGCGCCAGCAGTCCTATCCTAGGACTTCCCCACGAGCAGTACTTC. Translated, it gives CASSPILGLPHEQYF.

V and J are TRBV29-1 and TRBJ1-4; 8 nucleotides align to TRBD1. This CDR3 is built from 14 residues. V lost 6 bases to trimming and J lost 6 bases; unmatched junction nucleotides: 9. CDR1 and CDR2 from the germline V gene are SQVTM and ANQGSEA. The CDR3 DNA sequence: TGCAGCGTGAGGGTCGACAGGGGTTATGAAAAACTGTTTTTT. It translates to CSVRVDRGYEKLFF. Using reference TRBV29-1 and TRBJ1-4 for the parts outside the CDR3, the full variable domain is SAVISQKPSRDICQRGTSLTIQCQVDSQVTMMFWYRQQPGQSLTLIATANQGSEATYESGFVIDKFPISRPNLTFSTLTVSNMSPEDSSIYLCSVRVDRGYEKLFFGSGTQLSVL.

V is TRBV5-4 and J is TRBJ1-1, with 8 positions matching TRBD1. This CDR3 region has 15 residues. V trimming: 7 bases; J trimming: 0 bases; junction bases outside the gene matches: 8. The germline gives CDR1 SGHNT, CDR2 YYREEE (reference sequence). CDR3 sequence (DNA): TGTGCCAGCCATATGCGGGACAGGATGAACACTGAAGCTTTCTTT. Amino acids: CASHMRDRMNTEAFF.

The genes are TRBV9 and TRBJ1-5; TRBD1 matches at 7 bases. The germline V gene has CDR1 SGDLS and CDR2 YYNGEE. The CDR3 is 15 residues long. V gave up 0 bases and J gave up 6 bases; unmatched junction bases: 6. CDR3 in DNA: TGTGCCAGCAGCGTAGGCGGGACAGCGGGTCAGCCCCAGCATTTT. It translates to CASSVGGTAGQPQHF.

This clone was counted a single time. This chain uses TRBV9 with TRBJ2-1; D remains unclear. With 0 bases removed from V and 0 bases from J, the gap between germline ends came to 7 bases. This CDR3 has 15 amino acids. CDR1 and CDR2 from the germline V gene are SGDLS and YYNGEE. CDR3 bases: TGTGCCAGCAGCGTAGCCGGTTACTCCTACAATGAGCAGTTCTTC. This gives the protein CASSVAGYSYNEQFF.

To note about this clone: Other DNA sequences from this sample encode an identical CDR3 as well. The rearrangement uses TRBV29-1 and TRBJ2-7; no reliable D call. In germline, CDR1 is SQVTM, CDR2 ANQGSEA. This CDR3 spans 11 amino acids. V lost 6 bases and J 3 bases, leaving 9 bases between the germline ends. CDR3 in amino acids: CSVVGVYEQYF. The CDR3 DNA reads TGCAGCGTCGTGGGCGTCTACGAGCAGTACTTC.

This chain uses TRBV18 with TRBJ2-3; 8 nucleotides agree with TRBD1. This CDR3 is 17 amino acids long. The junction had 11 bases not matched to a gene; V was cut back by 3 bases and J by 3 bases. CDR1 is KGHSH and CDR2 is LQKENI in the germline V gene. In DNA form, the CDR3 reads TGTGCCAGCTCACCTCCGGACAGGGCAAAAGGTACAGATACGCAGTATTTT. Translated: CASSPPDRAKGTDTQYF.

The genes are TRBV5-4 and TRBJ1-2; TRBD1 matches at 11 bases. The CDR3 is 15 residues long. Looked up from germline, CDR1 is SGHNT and CDR2 is YYREEE (reference sequence). The V gene end was trimmed by 2 bases and the J gene end by 8 bases; junction bases not matched to a gene: 8. The chain's CDR3 is CASSFGGQGAVGYTF. The CDR3 DNA is TGTGCCAGCAGCTTTGGAGGACAGGGGGCAGTCGGCTACACCTTC.

This clone was recorded once. This rearrangement joins TRBV5-4 to TRBJ2-3; D remains ambiguous. CDR1 and CDR2 from the germline V gene are SGHNT and YYREEE (reference sequence). The CDR3 consists of 14 residues. The V and J ends lost 5 bases and 0 bases respectively, with 10 bases between them. The CDR3 coding sequence is TGTGCCAGCAGGTACTGGCGGAGCACAGATACGCAGTATTTT. This translates into CASRYWRSTDTQYF.

The V and J genes are TRBV5-4 and TRBJ2-3, with 11 positions matching TRBD2. The CDR3 is 17 amino acids. With V trimmed by 4 bases and J by 3 bases, 10 bases remained unmatched. Looked up from germline, CDR1 is SGHNT and CDR2 is YYREEE (reference sequence). The CDR3 region has the DNA TGTGCCAGCAGCCCCGGGGGGGCTAGCGGGAGGACAGATACGCAGTATTTT. Amino acid sequence: CASSPGGASGRTDTQYF.

The chain joins TRBV9 to TRBJ1-1, with D perhaps TRBD1 (5 bases). Germline V lookup: CDR1 SGDLS, CDR2 YYNGEE. V was trimmed by 3 bases and J by 1 base, leaving 19 bases between them. CDR3 length: 17 residues. The CDR3 sequence is CASSALIPDTWNTEAFF. The CDR3 DNA sequence: TGTGCCAGCAGCGCGCTGATCCCGGACACTTGGAACACTGAAGCTTTCTTT.

V gene TRBV4-3 combines with J gene TRBJ2-1, with a weak D call TRBD1 (5 bases). Trimming removed 0 bases from V and 8 bases from J, with 17 bases in between. Germline V gene lookup returns CDR1 LGHNA and CDR2 YSLEER. The CDR3 has 16 residues. For the CDR3, the DNA is TGCGCCAGCAGCCAAGAGTACGGCAGGGCCCGCGATGAGCAGTTCTTC. This codes for CASSQEYGRARDEQFF.

The chain combines TRBV19 with TRBJ2-3, with D maybe TRBD1 (6 bases). Germline CDR1 is LNHDA and CDR2 is SQIVND (reference sequence). Trimming left V 3 bases short and J 1 base short, with 11 bases between. The CDR3 has 15 residues. CDR3 region: CASSIPGEGTDTQYF. The CDR3 nucleotides are TGTGCCAGTAGTATCCCAGGGGAAGGCACAGATACGCAGTATTTT.

The J gene is TRBJ2-2, the V gene TRBV7-2; D gene uncertain. Trimming cost V 6 bases and J 9 bases, with 11 bases left between them. The germline V gene has CDR1 SGHTA and CDR2 FQGNSA. The CDR3 sequence is 12 residues long. CDR3 in amino acids: CASSSYSRELFF. The CDR3 coding sequence is TGTGCCAGCAGTTCTTACTCCCGGGAGCTGTTTTTT.

The chain is built from TRBV7-9 and TRBJ2-1, with no clear D. The CDR3 extends over 15 amino acids. The V gene lost 6 bases and the J gene lost 5 bases, with 17 bases spanning the gap. In germline, CDR1 is SEHNR, CDR2 FQNEAQ (reference sequence). The CDR3 protein is CASRFLASGDNEQFF. The CDR3 bases are TGTGCCAGCAGGTTTTTGGCGTCTGGGGACAATGAGCAGTTCTTC.

J is TRBJ2-4 and V is TRBV27; D is possibly TRBD2 (6 bases). Germline loops: CDR1 MNHEY, CDR2 SMNVEV (reference sequence). CDR3 length: 15 residues. Trimming removed 4 bases from V and 1 base from J, with 11 bases in between. The CDR3 DNA is TGTGCCAGCAGTTCCGGGAGTAGGGCCAAAAACATTCAGTACTTC. This translates into CASSSGSRAKNIQYF.

The V gene is TRBV19, the J gene TRBJ1-4; no definite D call. The germline V gene encodes CDR1 LNHDA and CDR2 SQIVND (reference sequence). The CDR3 covers 15 residues. Trimming shortened V by 0 bases and J by 7 bases, and 12 bases separated the two germline ends. CDR3 nucleotides: TGTGCCAGTAGTATAGACTGGGCGGCGGCTGAAAAACTGTTTTTT. Protein sequence: CASSIDWAAAEKLFF.

A word on this clone: A read error may produce the germline difference seen at one junction end. The genes are TRBV7-7 and TRBJ2-5; D is unclear. Per germline, CDR1 SSHAT and CDR2 FNYEAQ (reference sequence). The CDR3 has 14 residues. The CDR3 coding sequence is TGTGCTAGCAGTCCTAGTGGACGTCAAGAGACCCAGTACTTC. It encodes CASSPSGRQETQYF.

This rearrangement joins TRBV7-2 to TRBJ1-5, with TRBD1 identical over 8 bases. The CDR3 has 16 residues. The V gene's germline CDR1 is SGHTA and CDR2 FQGNSA. V gave up 3 bases and J gave up 1 base; unmatched junction bases: 5. The CDR3 protein is CASSFQGALSNQPQHF. CDR3 bases: TGTGCCAGCAGCTTCCAGGGGGCTCTGAGCAATCAGCCCCAGCATTTT.

The chain couples TRBV9 to TRBJ1-5; D remains unclear. The CDR3 is made up of 15 amino acids. Germline CDR1 and CDR2: SGDLS and YYNGEE. The V end was cut by 0 bases, the J end by 0 bases, with 7 bases between. The CDR3 DNA reads as TGTGCCAGCAGCGTAGGGCAACTTAGCAATCAGCCCCAGCATTTT. Protein: CASSVGQLSNQPQHF.

The CDR3 sequence is CASSLLGGPYEQYF. Written as DNA, the CDR3 is TGCGCCAGCAGCTTGCTAGGGGGGCCCTACGAGCAGTACTTC. The chain is built from TRBV5-1 and TRBJ2-7; D tentatively reads TRBD1 or TRBD2 (6 bases each). The germline V gene encodes CDR1 SGHRS and CDR2 YFSETQ. Trimming cost V 1 base and J 2 bases, with 10 bases left between them. The CDR3 has 14 amino acids.

Here the CDR3 DNA reads TGTGCCAGCAGTTTAGAAGCGGGACTCTACGAGCAGTACTTC. This codes for CASSLEAGLYEQYF. This chain links TRBV2 with TRBJ2-7; TRBD2 agrees at 7 bases. J lost 3 bases, V lost 5 bases, and 7 bases had no gene match. Per the germline V gene, CDR1 is SNHLY and CDR2 is FYNNEI. CDR3 length equals 14 residues.